This T cell receptor beta chain was retrieved from a study of OX40 agonist ivuxolimab in advanced cancers. Across the whole study: A diagnosis of hepatocellular carcinoma, melanoma, renal cell or head and neck cancer was present in dose-escalation patients. Participants could have had prior anti-PD-1, anti-PD-L1 or anti-CTLA-4 therapy, and less than 45% had some.

It was autoimmune disease history or systemic immunosuppression that excluded patients. The CDR3 spans 14 residues. Germline loops: CDR1 MDHEN, CDR2 SYDVKM. The V segment lost 10 bases and the J segment 4 bases; nucleotides outside the gene matches: 13. Sequenced by immunoSEQ multiplex PCR; TCRdb stores in-frame clones only, minus some. The data contain around 70,000 clones, around 80% of them singletons. V is TRBV28 and J is TRBJ2-7; TRBD1 agrees at 7 bases. Material: CD4+ or CD8+ T cells sorted from blood, obtained in a trial of the OX40 agonist ivuxolimab. This sequence was found in an adult with an advanced solid tumor such as melanoma, head and neck, liver or kidney cancer. DNA of the CDR3: TGTGCCACCCGCCCCCCGGGACAGCATTACGAGCAGTACTTC. The encoded protein is CATRPPGQHYEQYF. Combining the CDR3 with reference TRBV28 and TRBJ2-7 gives the whole variable domain DVKVTQSSRYLVKRTGEKVFLECVQDMDHENMFWYRQDPGLGLRLIYFSYDVKMKEKGDIPEGYSVSREKKERFSLILESASTNQTSMYLCATRPPGQHYEQYFGPGTRLTVT.